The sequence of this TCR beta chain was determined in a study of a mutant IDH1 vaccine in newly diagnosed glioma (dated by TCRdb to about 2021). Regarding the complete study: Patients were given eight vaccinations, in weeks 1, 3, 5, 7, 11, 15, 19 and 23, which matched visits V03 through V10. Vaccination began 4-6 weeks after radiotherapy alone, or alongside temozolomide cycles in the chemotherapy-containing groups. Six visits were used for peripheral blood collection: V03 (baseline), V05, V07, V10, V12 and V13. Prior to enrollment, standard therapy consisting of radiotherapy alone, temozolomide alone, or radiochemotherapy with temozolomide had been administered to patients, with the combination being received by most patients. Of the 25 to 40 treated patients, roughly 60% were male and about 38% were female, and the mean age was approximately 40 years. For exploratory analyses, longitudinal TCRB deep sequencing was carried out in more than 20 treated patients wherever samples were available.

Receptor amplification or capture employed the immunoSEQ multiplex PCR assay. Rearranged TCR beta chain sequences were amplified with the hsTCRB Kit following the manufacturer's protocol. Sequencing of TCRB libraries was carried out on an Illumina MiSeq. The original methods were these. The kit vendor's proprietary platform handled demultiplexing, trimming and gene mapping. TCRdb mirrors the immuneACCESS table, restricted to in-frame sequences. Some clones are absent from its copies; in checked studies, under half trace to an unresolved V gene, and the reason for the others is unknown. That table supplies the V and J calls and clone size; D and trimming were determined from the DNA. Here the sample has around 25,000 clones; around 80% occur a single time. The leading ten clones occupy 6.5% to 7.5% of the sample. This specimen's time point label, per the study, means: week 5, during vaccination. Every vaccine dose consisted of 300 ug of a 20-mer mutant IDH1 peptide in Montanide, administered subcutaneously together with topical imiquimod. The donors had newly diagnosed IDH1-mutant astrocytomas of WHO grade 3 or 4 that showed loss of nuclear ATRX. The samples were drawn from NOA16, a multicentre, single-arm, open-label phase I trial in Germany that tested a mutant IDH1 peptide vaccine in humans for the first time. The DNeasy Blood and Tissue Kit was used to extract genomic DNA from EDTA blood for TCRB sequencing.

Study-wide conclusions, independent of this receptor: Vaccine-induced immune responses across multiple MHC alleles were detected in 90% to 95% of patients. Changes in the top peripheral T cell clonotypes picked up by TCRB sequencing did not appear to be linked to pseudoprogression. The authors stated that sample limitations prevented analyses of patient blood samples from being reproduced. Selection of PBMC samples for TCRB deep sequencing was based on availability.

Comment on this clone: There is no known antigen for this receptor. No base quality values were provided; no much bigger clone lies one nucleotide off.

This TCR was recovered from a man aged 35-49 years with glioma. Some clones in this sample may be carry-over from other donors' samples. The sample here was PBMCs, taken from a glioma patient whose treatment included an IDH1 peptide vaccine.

The nucleotides read TGTGCCAGCAGCTTTTACCCATACACTAGCGGGGGGGGATCCGGGGAGCTGTTTTTT. It is translated as CASSFYPYTSGGGSGELFF. The chain is encoded by TRBV27 joined to TRBJ2-2; 13 middle bases align to TRBD2. CDR1 and CDR2 are drawn from the germline V gene (reference sequence): MNHEY, SMNVEV. Spanning cysteine to phenylalanine, the CDR3 consists of 19 amino acids. Only CDR3 DNA is held: 57 bases, read in frame from base 1. V loses 6 bases at its end and J loses 6 bases; junction bases beyond the gene matches: 16.